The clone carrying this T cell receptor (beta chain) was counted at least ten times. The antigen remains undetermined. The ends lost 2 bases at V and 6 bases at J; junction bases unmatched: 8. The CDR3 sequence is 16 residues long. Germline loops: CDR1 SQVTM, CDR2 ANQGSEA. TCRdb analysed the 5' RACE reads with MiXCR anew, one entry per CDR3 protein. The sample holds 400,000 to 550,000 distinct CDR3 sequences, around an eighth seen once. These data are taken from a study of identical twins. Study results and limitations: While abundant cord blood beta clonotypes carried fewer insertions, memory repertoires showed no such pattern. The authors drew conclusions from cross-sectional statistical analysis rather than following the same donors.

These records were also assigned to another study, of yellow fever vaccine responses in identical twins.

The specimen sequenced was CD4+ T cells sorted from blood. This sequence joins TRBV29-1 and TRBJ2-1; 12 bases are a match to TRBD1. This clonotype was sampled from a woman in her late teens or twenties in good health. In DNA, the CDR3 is TGCAGCGTTGAATCTCCGGGACAGGGGGCCCGCAATGAGCAGTTCTTC. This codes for CSVESPGQGARNEQFF.